One sample yielded the 19 T cell receptor beta chains listed below, sequenced in a study of control samples from healthy donors and cancer patients. Profiled with immunoSEQ multiplex PCR; TCRdb holds only in-frame clones, not every one. The data hold under 200,000 clones, with less than 95% observed a single time. Sequences were obtained from PBMCs. The receptors come from a man aged 55 to 70 with colorectal cancer.

The chain uses TRBV19 and TRBJ1-1, with D uncertain. Germline V gene sequence: CDR1 LNHDA, CDR2 SQIVND (reference sequence). This CDR3 is 14 amino acids long. Trimming shortened V by 6 bases and J by 1 base, and 12 bases separated the two germline ends. This chain's CDR3 is CASSIGSGNTEAFF. The CDR3 DNA is TGTGCCAGTAGCATCGGGAGTGGGAACACTGAAGCTTTCTTT.

This clone appeared a single time. In the same sample, other DNA sequences code for this CDR3. V usage is TRBV3-1 (or the pseudogene TRBV3-2) and J usage is TRBJ1-2; no clear D gene. Germline V gene sequence: CDR1 LGHDT, CDR2 YNNKEL (reference sequence). V lost 1 base, J lost 4 bases, and 1 base lay in between. This CDR3 has 11 residues. The CDR3 nucleotides are TGTGCCAGCAGCCAAGGCTATGGCTACACCTTC. Residues: CASSQGYGYTF.

This rearrangement joins TRBV4-2 to TRBJ2-2; 10 nucleotides agree with TRBD2. Per the germline V gene, CDR1 is LGHNA and CDR2 is YNFKEQ. V was clipped by 4 bases and J by 4 bases; unmatched bases: 3. CDR3 length: 15 amino acids. The CDR3 nucleotides read TGTGCCAGCAGCCTCAGCGGGGGGGGCACCGGGGAGCTGTTTTTT. This sequence encodes CASSLSGGGTGELFF.

The chain joins TRBV3-1 (or the pseudogene TRBV3-2) to TRBJ2-7; D may correspond to TRBD1 or TRBD2 (6 bases each). Germline CDR1 reads LGHDT; CDR2 reads YNNKEL (reference sequence). CDR3 size: 17 residues. Trimming left V 1 base short and J 0 bases short, with 16 bases between. CDR3 DNA: TGTGCCAGCAGCCAAGGGATCGGGGGCCTCAGCTCCTACGAGCAGTACTTC. This gives the protein CASSQGIGGLSSYEQYF.

The genes are TRBV4-3 and TRBJ2-2; no reliable D call. Per germline, CDR1 LGHNA and CDR2 YSLEER. The germline V and J ends were trimmed by 0 bases and 1 base, with 9 bases remaining between them. The CDR3 contains 16 residues. Here the CDR3 DNA reads TGCGCCAGCAGCCAAGAACCCCCAGGGAACACCGGGGAGCTGTTTTTT. Protein product: CASSQEPPGNTGELFF.

For this clone: Germline and junction disagree at one end, which may indicate a read error. The chain joins TRBV5-4 to TRBJ1-2; 7 bases map to TRBD1. The germline CDR1 and CDR2 sequences are SGHNT and YYREEE (reference sequence). The CDR3 extends over 15 amino acids. The CDR3 DNA sequence: TGTGCCAGCAGCCCCGGGGGGAGGGGGCACGATGGCCACACCTTC. Encoded protein: CASSPGGRGHDGHTF.

The chain links TRBV6-5 to TRBJ1-4, with D possibly being TRBD1 (6 bases). The CDR3 length is 14 residues. CDR1 and CDR2 from the germline V gene are MNHEY and SVGAGI. Trimming stripped 6 bases from V and 3 bases from J, with 11 bases between. In nucleotides, the CDR3 is TGTGCCAGCAGGCTACAGGGCCCTAATGAAAAACTGTTTTTT. Translated, it gives CASRLQGPNEKLFF.

This chain links TRBV6-5 with TRBJ1-1; a weak D match, TRBD1 (5 bases). Germline loops: CDR1 MNHEY, CDR2 SVGAGI. There are 14 residues in the CDR3. The germline V and J ends were trimmed by 4 bases and 1 base, with 10 bases remaining between them. This chain's CDR3 is CASSSIQANTEAFF. CDR3 DNA sequence: TGTGCCAGCAGTTCCATACAGGCGAACACTGAAGCTTTCTTT.

The chain joins TRBV7-9 to TRBJ2-3; D is possibly TRBD1 (5 bases). This CDR3 is built from 15 residues. CDR1 is SEHNR and CDR2 is FQNEAQ in the germline V gene (reference sequence). V lost 5 bases, J lost 3 bases, and 15 bases lay in between. The CDR3 sequence: CASSLGQGITDTQYF. The DNA of the CDR3 is TGTGCCAGCAGCCTGGGGCAGGGTATAACAGATACGCAGTATTTT.

The V gene is TRBV7-9, the J gene TRBJ2-3, with 11 bases that match TRBD2. V dropped 5 bases and J dropped 3; count of bases not matched to a gene: 7. This CDR3 comprises 16 residues. Germline V CDR1 and CDR2: SEHNR, FQNEAQ (reference sequence). CDR3: CASSPKTSGATDTQYF. For the CDR3, the DNA is TGTGCCAGCAGCCCTAAGACTAGCGGGGCAACAGATACGCAGTATTTT.

The chain uses TRBV10-3 and TRBJ1-4, with 7 bases identical to TRBD1. The trim removed 3 bases at V and 4 bases at J, leaving 2 bases unmatched. Germline loops: CDR1 ENHRY, CDR2 SYGVKD. The CDR3 has 14 amino acids. The CDR3 reads CAISEGTVNEKLFF. CDR3 sequence (DNA): TGTGCCATCAGTGAAGGGACAGTTAATGAAAAACTGTTTTTT.

A note on this clone: The same CDR3 also results from other DNA sequences found in this sample. The chain employs TRBV6-2 or TRBV6-3 and TRBJ1-5; perhaps TRBD1 as D (5 bases). The CDR3 contains 15 residues. Deletions cut 0 bases from V and 6 bases from J, with 12 bases between. CDR1 and CDR2 from the germline V gene are MNHEY and SVGEGT. The CDR3: CASSYSGGRGQPQHF. The CDR3 coding sequence is TGTGCCAGCAGTTACTCGGGGGGAAGGGGTCAGCCCCAGCATTTT.

The rearrangement uses TRBV18 and TRBJ2-5; D is unclear. CDR3 length equals 15 residues. The ends were cut back, 3 bases at V and 1 base at J, with 12 bases in the middle. Germline V lookup: CDR1 KGHSH, CDR2 LQKENI. DNA for the CDR3: TGTGCCAGCTCACCGTCCTTGGCCCGCCAAGAGACCCAGTACTTC. Translated, it gives CASSPSLARQETQYF.

The chain recombines TRBV6-5 with TRBJ1-6; D is unclear. The CDR3 is 12 residues long. Trimming removed 2 bases from V and 7 bases from J, with 3 bases in between. Per the germline V gene, CDR1 is MNHEY and CDR2 is SVGAGI. This CDR3 is CASSYANSPLHF. Here the CDR3 DNA reads TGTGCCAGCAGTTACGCAAATTCACCCCTCCACTTT.

The gene calls are TRBV11-2 and TRBJ1-2; TRBD1 is a possible D gene (5 bases). Looked up from germline, CDR1 is SGHAT and CDR2 is FQNNGV. CDR3 size: 14 residues. Trimming took off 3 bases at V and 4 bases at J, with 12 bases between the two ends. In DNA, the CDR3 is TGTGCCAGCAGCTTCTCCACAGGCTTCTATGGCTACACCTTC. This codes for CASSFSTGFYGYTF.

This rearrangement joins TRBV18 to TRBJ2-6; the D gene is possibly TRBD1 (6 bases). Trimming removed 4 bases from V and 0 bases from J, with 7 bases in between. CDR1 KGHSH and CDR2 LQKENI come from the germline V gene. This CDR3 region has 15 residues. Here the CDR3 reads CASSRTDSGANVLTF. DNA for the CDR3: TGTGCCAGCTCACGGACAGACTCTGGGGCCAACGTCCTGACTTTC.

The chain joins TRBV2 to TRBJ2-5; 8 nucleotides align to TRBD1. CDR1 SNHLY and CDR2 FYNNEI come from the germline V gene. The trim removed 4 bases at V and 4 bases at J, leaving 8 bases unmatched. This CDR3 spans 15 amino acids. CDR3 bases: TGTGCCAGCAGTGCGCAGGGGGCGAGTGTAGAGACCCAGTACTTC. This translates into CASSAQGASVETQYF.

The V and J genes are TRBV18 and TRBJ2-7, with 9 bases aligning to TRBD1. The germline CDR1 and CDR2 sequences are KGHSH and LQKENI. The CDR3 length is 13 residues. J gave up 5 bases and V 4 bases, and 3 bases lay outside the gene matches. The CDR3, as DNA: TGTGCCAGCTCACGGGACAGGGAACACGAGCAGTACTTC. Its translation: CASSRDREHEQYF.

V usage is TRBV9 and J usage is TRBJ2-1; D remains unclear. V dropped 7 bases and J dropped 3 bases, with 17 bases sitting between them. This CDR3 region has 15 residues. CDR1 and CDR2 (germline): SGDLS, YYNGEE. DNA for the CDR3: TGTGCCAGCTCCCCAGGTAGCTTAATCTACAATGAGCAGTTCTTC. Amino acids: CASSPGSLIYNEQFF.